These T cell receptor beta chains were read from a single sample in a study of blood T cells in healthy people across ages. TCRdb redid the calling of the 5' RACE reads with MiXCR, one entry per CDR3 protein. The data contain approximately 800,000 distinct CDR3 sequences, less than 60% of them singletons. The sample consisted of blood. The receptors stem from a man older than 75 in good health. Both conserved end residues are part of each CDR3. Each record gives: D gene, clone size, J gene, V gene, CDR3 DNA, CDR3 protein. The D gene is left open where the match is weak. A row's size may be missing; if present it is once, few, many or a size class.

d_gene: -
abundance: -
j_gene: TRBJ2-3
v_gene: TRBV20-1
CDR3nt: TGCAGTGCTAGATCAGGTCAGACCACAGATACGCAGTATTTT
CDR3aa: CSARSGQTTDTQYF

d_gene: -
abundance: -
j_gene: TRBJ1-1
v_gene: TRBV28
CDR3nt: TGTGCCAGCACCGGGACCCAAGGGACTGAAGCTTTCTTT
CDR3aa: CASTGTQGTEAFF

d_gene: TRBD1
abundance: few
j_gene: TRBJ2-7
v_gene: TRBV5-1
CDR3nt: TGCGCCAGCAGCTCGGGTGAGGGGGCCCTAATGGAGCAGTACTTC
CDR3aa: CASSSGEGALMEQYF

d_gene: -
abundance: few
j_gene: TRBJ1-4
v_gene: TRBV25-1
CDR3nt: TGTGCCAGCAGCGGAGCCAAGACGGGGGGACGAAATGAAAAACTGTTTTTT
CDR3aa: CASSGAKTGGRNEKLFF

d_gene: TRBD2
abundance: once
j_gene: TRBJ2-5
v_gene: TRBV5-1
CDR3nt: TGCGCCAGCAGCATGGGGACTAGCGGGAGTGGGCCGGAGTACTTC
CDR3aa: CASSMGTSGSGPEYF

d_gene: TRBD1
abundance: -
j_gene: TRBJ1-1
v_gene: TRBV6-5
CDR3nt: TGTGCCAGCAGTTACTCGGGGACAGGGGGCCTGGGGACTGAAGCTTTCTTT
CDR3aa: CASSYSGTGGLGTEAFF

d_gene: TRBD2
abundance: -
j_gene: TRBJ2-5
v_gene: TRBV27
CDR3nt: TGTGCCAGCAGTTTGGGGTCAGCGGGAGAAGAGACCCAGTACTTC
CDR3aa: CASSLGSAGEETQYF

d_gene: TRBD1
abundance: many
j_gene: TRBJ2-3
v_gene: TRBV10-3
CDR3nt: TGTGCCATCAGTGAGCGGGACAGGGTGGCCACAGATACGCAGTATTTT
CDR3aa: CAISERDRVATDTQYF

d_gene: TRBD1
abundance: few
j_gene: TRBJ2-3
v_gene: TRBV4-3
CDR3nt: TGCGCCAGCAGCACCCGGACAGGGGGCATTTCAGATACGCAGTATTTT
CDR3aa: CASSTRTGGISDTQYF

d_gene: -
abundance: few
j_gene: TRBJ1-2
v_gene: TRBV12-3/TRBV12-4
CDR3nt: TGTGCCAGCAGGGCCGGGACACCCCTTTCCGGCTACACCTTC
CDR3aa: CASRAGTPLSGYTF

d_gene: -
abundance: few
j_gene: TRBJ2-7
v_gene: TRBV14
CDR3nt: TGTGCCAGCAGCCGCTCACCCTCCTACGAGCAGTACTTC
CDR3aa: CASSRSPSYEQYF